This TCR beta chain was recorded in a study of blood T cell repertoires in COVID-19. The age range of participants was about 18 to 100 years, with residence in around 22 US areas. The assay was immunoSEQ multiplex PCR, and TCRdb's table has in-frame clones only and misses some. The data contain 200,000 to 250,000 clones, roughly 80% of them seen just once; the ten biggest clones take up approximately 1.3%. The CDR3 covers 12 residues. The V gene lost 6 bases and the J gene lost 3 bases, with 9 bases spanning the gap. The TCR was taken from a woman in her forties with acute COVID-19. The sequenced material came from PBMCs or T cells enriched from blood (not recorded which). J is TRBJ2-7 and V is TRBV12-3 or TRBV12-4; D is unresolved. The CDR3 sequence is CASSPSGYEQYF. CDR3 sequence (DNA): TGTGCCAGCAGCCCCTCGGGCTACGAGCAGTACTTC.